Following are 22 T cell receptor beta chains from one sample sequenced in a study of technical replicates of blood from a handful of donors. Here immunoSEQ multiplex PCR was the method, and the copy in TCRdb shows in-frame clones only, minus some. The repertoire holds under 85,000 clones, with about 86% as singletons. The specimen sequenced was PBMCs. All receptors derive from a human donor in good health. Some clones in this sample may be carry-over from other donors' samples.

The rearrangement joins TRBV9 to TRBJ2-7; 7 nucleotides line up with TRBD2. This CDR3 is 13 amino acids long. CDR1 is SGDLS, CDR2 YYNGEE, per germline. The V gene end was trimmed by 6 bases and the J gene end by 5 bases; junction bases not matched to a gene: 8. CDR3 sequence reads: CASIIPRGDEQYF. The CDR3 DNA reads TGTGCCAGCATCATTCCACGGGGGGACGAGCAGTACTTC.

This clone was observed a handful of times. V is TRBV14 and J is TRBJ1-3, with TRBD1 as a possible D gene (5 bases). The germline V and J ends were trimmed by 2 bases and 9 bases, with 11 bases remaining between them. This CDR3 spans 13 amino acids. Germline loops: CDR1 SGHDN, CDR2 FVKESK. The CDR3 here is CASSQSRGSTIYF. As DNA, the CDR3 is TGTGCCAGCAGCCAATCACGGGGGAGCACCATATATTTT.

The V call is TRBV7-2, the J call TRBJ1-2; no clear D gene. This CDR3 region has 14 residues. V dropped 4 bases and J dropped 4 bases, with 13 bases sitting between them. CDR1 is SGHTA, CDR2 FQGNSA, per germline. DNA for the CDR3: TGTGCCAGCAGCTCGGAGGGTCCGATCTATGGCTACACCTTC. This codes for CASSSEGPIYGYTF.

The chain couples TRBV7-2 to TRBJ1-1; 7 nucleotides line up with TRBD1. Germline lookup yields CDR1 SGHTA and CDR2 FQGNSA. After removal of 3 bases from V and 6 bases from J, the junction contained 4 bases not matched to a gene. This CDR3 has 13 amino acids. For the CDR3, the DNA is TGTGCCAGCAGCTTGACAGGGAGGCCTGAAGCTTTCTTT. The encoded protein is CASSLTGRPEAFF.

The V gene is TRBV7-3, the J gene TRBJ2-1; 7 positions match TRBD2. The CDR3 has 15 residues. Germline CDR1 and CDR2: SGHTA and FQGTGA. Germline trimming cut 3 bases from V and 6 bases from J; bases unmatched to any gene: 8. CDR3 protein: CASSFRTSNFNEQFF. For the CDR3, the DNA is TGTGCCAGCAGCTTCCGGACTAGTAATTTCAATGAGCAGTTCTTC.

V usage is TRBV11-1 and J usage is TRBJ1-6; D is unclear. From germline, CDR1 is SGHAT and CDR2 FQDESV (reference sequence). This CDR3 contains 14 residues. V was shortened by 4 bases and J by 4 bases, with 8 bases between the two germline ends. The CDR3 reads CASSSGGYNSPLHF. CDR3 bases: TGTGCCAGCAGCTCCGGAGGTTATAATTCACCCCTCCACTTT.

The chain recombines TRBV9 with TRBJ1-6, with D possibly matching TRBD1 (6 bases). V was cut by 0 bases and J by 0 bases, with 13 bases left in between. CDR3 length: 18 amino acids. Germline-derived CDR1 and CDR2 are SGDLS and YYNGEE. CDR3 nucleotides: TGTGCCAGCAGCGTAGGAGTAGGGGGTAGCTCCTATAATTCACCCCTCCACTTT. It is translated as CASSVGVGGSSYNSPLHF.

The J gene is TRBJ1-2, the V gene TRBV2, with D tentatively TRBD1 (5 bases). Germline values: CDR1 SNHLY, CDR2 FYNNEI. Trimming pared 3 bases from V and 11 bases from J, leaving 19 bases between. The CDR3 spans 14 residues. This CDR3 reads CASSEAGWGRGYTF. The DNA for the CDR3 is TGTGCCAGCAGTGAGGCAGGTTGGGGCCGAGGTTACACCTTC. Full variable domain (rest looked up from reference TRBV2 and TRBJ1-2): EPEVTQTPSHQVTQMGQEVILRCVPISNHLYFYWYRQILGQKVEFLVSFYNNEISEKSEIFDDQFSVERPDGSNFTLKIRSTKLEDSAMYFCASSEAGWGRGYTFGSGTRLTVV.

The V gene is TRBV7-2, the J gene TRBJ1-6; 7 nucleotides match TRBD1. CDR1 and CDR2 (germline): SGHTA, FQGNSA. Losses at the gene ends were 0 bases for V and 4 bases for J; bases not matched to a gene: 6. CDR3 length: 17 amino acids. The CDR3 protein is CASSLADPGQYNSPLHF. The DNA for the CDR3 is TGTGCCAGCAGCTTAGCCGATCCGGGACAGTATAATTCACCCCTCCACTTT.

The V gene is TRBV7-9, the J gene TRBJ1-2, with 7 bases matching TRBD1. The CDR3 loop spans 16 amino acids. V was clipped by 2 bases and J by 7 bases; unmatched bases: 13. The germline CDR1 and CDR2 sequences are SEHNR and FQNEAQ (reference sequence). The CDR3 loop reads CASSLQGTVGGSGYTF. DNA for the CDR3: TGTGCCAGCAGCTTACAAGGGACAGTGGGTGGCTCTGGCTACACCTTC. Variable domain in full (rest from reference TRBV7-9 and TRBJ1-2): DTGVSQNPRHKITKRGQNVTFRCDPISEHNRLYWYRQTLGQGPEFLTYFQNEAQLEKSRLLSDRFSAERPKGSFSTLEIQRTEQGDSAMYLCASSLQGTVGGSGYTFGSGTRLTVV.

For the CDR3, the DNA is TGTGCCAGCAGTTCAGCTACAGGAGTCTACGAGCAGTACTTC. Translating gives CASSSATGVYEQYF. The chain links TRBV7-2 to TRBJ2-7; a weak D match, TRBD1 (5 bases). Germline V gene lookup returns CDR1 SGHTA and CDR2 FQGNSA. CDR3 length: 14 residues. V lost 6 bases and J 3 bases, leaving 15 bases between the germline ends.

In this sample, this clone is medium-sized (0.01 to 0.1%). The J gene is TRBJ2-3, the V gene TRBV6-5; D is possibly TRBD2 (5 bases). The CDR3 has 14 amino acids. Trimming stripped 6 bases from V and 4 bases from J, with 14 bases between. The germline gives CDR1 MNHEY, CDR2 SVGAGI. DNA of the CDR3: TGTGCCAGCAGCCGCACTAGGACGGCAGATACGCAGTATTTT. Protein sequence: CASSRTRTADTQYF.

The chain is built from TRBV18 and TRBJ2-1, with 9 bases matching TRBD1. J gave up 8 bases and V 4 bases, and 6 bases lay outside the gene matches. Germline V gives CDR1 KGHSH, CDR2 LQKENI. The CDR3 contains 14 residues. As DNA, the CDR3 is TGTGCCAGCTCACTCCGGGACAGGGACCATGAGCAGTTCTTC. Its translation: CASSLRDRDHEQFF.

The chain combines TRBV4-3 with TRBJ2-3; a weak D match, TRBD2 (5 bases). CDR1 LGHNA and CDR2 YSLEER come from the germline V gene. The CDR3 has 16 residues. V dropped 0 bases and J dropped 6 bases, with 16 bases sitting between them. The CDR3 loop reads CASSQDRTPRSDTQYF. In DNA form, the CDR3 reads TGCGCCAGCAGCCAAGATCGGACTCCCAGGTCTGATACGCAGTATTTT.

The V call is TRBV28, the J call TRBJ2-5; TRBD2 matches at 8 bases. The CDR3 runs to 14 residues. V lost 6 bases to trimming and J lost 5 bases; unmatched junction nucleotides: 8. Germline V CDR1 and CDR2: MDHEN, SYDVKM. CDR3 loop: CASSPPRGGETQYF. The CDR3 coding sequence is TGTGCCAGCAGCCCCCCCCGGGGGGGGGAGACCCAGTACTTC. The entire variable domain, with the rest obtained from reference TRBV28 and TRBJ2-5, is as follows: DVKVTQSSRYLVKRTGEKVFLECVQDMDHENMFWYRQDPGLGLRLIYFSYDVKMKEKGDIPEGYSVSREKKERFSLILESASTNQTSMYLCASSPPRGGETQYFGPGTRLLVL.

The CDR3: CASSQLRLAGPRKGSYEQYF. In nucleotides, the CDR3 is TGCGCCAGCAGCCAACTGAGACTAGCTGGCCCACGTAAGGGCTCCTACGAGCAGTACTTC. The chain carries TRBV4-3 and TRBJ2-7; 7 bases map to TRBD2. The CDR3 contains 20 residues. With V trimmed by 2 bases and J by 0 bases, 19 bases remained unmatched. Germline lookup yields CDR1 LGHNA and CDR2 YSLEER.

The V gene is TRBV5-4, the J gene TRBJ2-3, with 11 bases aligning to TRBD1. The CDR3 sequence is 16 residues long. Germline-derived CDR1 and CDR2 are SGHNT and YYREEE (reference sequence). V shed 2 bases and J 3 bases; nucleotides not matched to a gene: 5. The CDR3 DNA reads as TGTGCCAGCAGCTTTTGGACAGGGGGCCTGACAGATACGCAGTATTTT. Its translation is CASSFWTGGLTDTQYF.

This clone appeared once. The J gene is TRBJ1-4, the V gene TRBV5-6, with D possibly being TRBD1 (5 bases). Trimming removed 4 bases at V and 2 bases at J, with 9 bases between. Germline CDR1 SGHDT, CDR2 YYEEEE. The CDR3 has 14 residues. The chain's CDR3 is CASSNQGTNEKLFF. Here the CDR3 DNA reads TGTGCCAGCAGCAACCAGGGCACTAATGAAAAACTGTTTTTT. Combining the CDR3 with reference TRBV5-6 and TRBJ1-4 gives the whole variable domain DAGVTQSPTHLIKTRGQQVTLRCSPKSGHDTVSWYQQALGQGPQFIFQYYEEEERQRGNFPDRFSGHQFPNYSSELNVNALLLGDSALYLCASSNQGTNEKLFFGSGTQLSVL.

V usage is TRBV9 and J usage is TRBJ1-4; tentative D call: TRBD1 (6 bases). Trimming pared 0 bases from V and 7 bases from J, leaving 16 bases between. The CDR3 contains 16 residues. CDR1 and CDR2 from the germline V gene are SGDLS and YYNGEE. The CDR3 DNA reads as TGTGCCAGCAGCGTAGCCGACAGGCCCGGGATTGAAAAACTGTTTTTT. It translates to CASSVADRPGIEKLFF.

This chain uses TRBV29-1 with TRBJ2-3; 10 positions match TRBD2. Germline assignment: CDR1 SQVTM and CDR2 ANQGSEA. The CDR3 is made up of 14 amino acids. After removal of 4 bases from V and 2 bases from J, the junction contained 3 bases not matched to a gene. The CDR3: CSVGTSGITDTQYF. In DNA form, the CDR3 reads TGCAGCGTTGGGACTAGCGGTATCACAGATACGCAGTATTTT.

The rearrangement uses TRBV6-5 and TRBJ1-6, with 8 bases matching TRBD1. CDR1 MNHEY and CDR2 SVGAGI come from the germline V gene. Losses at the gene ends were 7 bases for V and 7 bases for J; bases not matched to a gene: 6. This CDR3 contains 14 residues. CDR3 residues: CASKRTGLNSPLHF. The CDR3, as DNA: TGTGCCAGCAAGCGGACAGGGTTGAATTCACCCCTCCACTTT.

J is TRBJ2-5 and V is TRBV5-1; maybe TRBD2 (6 bases). CDR1 is SGHRS, CDR2 YFSETQ, per germline. Trimming stripped 2 bases from V and 2 bases from J, with 10 bases between. The CDR3 runs to 14 residues. The DNA for the CDR3 is TGCGCCAGCAGCTTACAGACTAGTCAAGAGACCCAGTACTTC. Residues: CASSLQTSQETQYF.